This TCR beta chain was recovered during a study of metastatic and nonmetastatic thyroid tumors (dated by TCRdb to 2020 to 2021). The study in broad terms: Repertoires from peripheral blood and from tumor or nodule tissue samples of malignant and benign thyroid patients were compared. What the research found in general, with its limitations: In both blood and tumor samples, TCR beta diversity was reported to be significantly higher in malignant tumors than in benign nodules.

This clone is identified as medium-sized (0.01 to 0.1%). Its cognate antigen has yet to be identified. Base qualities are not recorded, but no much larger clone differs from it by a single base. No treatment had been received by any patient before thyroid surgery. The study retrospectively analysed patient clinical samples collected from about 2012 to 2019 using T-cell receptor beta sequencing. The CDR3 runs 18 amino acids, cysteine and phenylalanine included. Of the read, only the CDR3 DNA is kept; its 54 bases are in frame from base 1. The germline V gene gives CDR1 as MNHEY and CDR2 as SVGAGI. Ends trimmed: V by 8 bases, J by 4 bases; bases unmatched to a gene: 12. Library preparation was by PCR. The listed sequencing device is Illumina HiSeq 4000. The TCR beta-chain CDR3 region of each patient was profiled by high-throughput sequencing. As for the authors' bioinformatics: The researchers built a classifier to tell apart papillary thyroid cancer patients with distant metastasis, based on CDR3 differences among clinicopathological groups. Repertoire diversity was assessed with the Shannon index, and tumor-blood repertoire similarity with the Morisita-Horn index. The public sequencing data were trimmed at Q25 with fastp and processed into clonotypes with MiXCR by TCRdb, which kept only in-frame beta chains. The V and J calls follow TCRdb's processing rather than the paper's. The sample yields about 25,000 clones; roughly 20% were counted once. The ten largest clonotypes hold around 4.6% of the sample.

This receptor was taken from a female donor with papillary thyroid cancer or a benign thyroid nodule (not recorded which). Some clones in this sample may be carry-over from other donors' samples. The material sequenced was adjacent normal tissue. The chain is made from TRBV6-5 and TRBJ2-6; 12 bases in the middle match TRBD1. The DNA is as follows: TGTGCCAGCCCCACTCCGGGACAGGGGGCGCCCGGGGCCAACGTCCTGACTTTC. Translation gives CASPTPGQGAPGANVLTF.